The clone carrying this T cell receptor (beta chain) has a single count. These data come from a study of blood T cell repertoires in COVID-19. Overall study: COVID-19 samples, acute and convalescent, were from the United States, Italy and Spain. The analysed material was cDNA or gDNA that came from T cells, B-cell-depleted T cells, or PBMCs.

The protocol was immunoSEQ multiplex PCR, while the TCRdb copy is restricted to in-frame clones and leaves out a portion. The sample contains about 110,000 clones, approximately 65% of which appear only once. The ends lost 4 bases at V and 4 bases at J; junction bases unmatched: 10. CDR1 and CDR2 from the germline V gene are ENHRY and SYGVKD. This CDR3 contains 16 residues. The sequence was obtained from a woman aged 55-70 years with acute or convalescent COVID-19. V usage is TRBV10-3 and J usage is TRBJ2-7; 10 bases align to TRBD1. The specimen sequenced was peripheral blood. CDR3 nucleotide sequence: TGTGCCATCAGTGCCGTAACGGGACAGGGGAGGTACGAGCAGTACTTC. The encoded protein is CAISAVTGQGRYEQYF.